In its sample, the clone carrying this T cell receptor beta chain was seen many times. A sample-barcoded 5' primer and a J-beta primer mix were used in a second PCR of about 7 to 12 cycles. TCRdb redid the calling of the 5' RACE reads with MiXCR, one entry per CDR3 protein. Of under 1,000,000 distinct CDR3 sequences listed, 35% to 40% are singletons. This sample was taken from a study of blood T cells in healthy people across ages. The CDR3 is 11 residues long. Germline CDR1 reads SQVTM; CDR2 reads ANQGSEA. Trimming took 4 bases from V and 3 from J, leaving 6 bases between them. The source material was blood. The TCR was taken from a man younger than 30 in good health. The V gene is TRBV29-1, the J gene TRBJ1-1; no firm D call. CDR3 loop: CSVGADTEAFF. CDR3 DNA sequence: TGCAGCGTTGGCGCTGACACTGAAGCTTTCTTT.